The rows below give T cell receptor beta chains drawn from one sample of a study of cytomegalovirus exposure and HLA in healthy donors. Profiling relied on immunoSEQ multiplex PCR, and the TCRdb table lists in-frame clones only, not all of them. The sample includes around 160,000 clones, nearly 80% of them seen just once. The specimen sequenced was PBMCs. The receptor set was obtained from a man aged 35 to 55 in good health and CMV-seropositive. Each CDR3 is given with its conserved first and last residue. A D gene is named only where the DNA matches it firmly.

TRBV6-5	-	TRBJ2-7	CASSYGWVGVSDEQYF
TRBV6-1	TRBD1	TRBJ1-2	CASSAGDSYGYTF
TRBV7-2	-	TRBJ1-1	CASSLDTYRTEAFF
TRBV10-1	-	TRBJ2-5	CASSEQGRQETQYF
TRBV7-9	-	TRBJ1-1	CASSLVGAEAFF
TRBV2	TRBD1	TRBJ1-3	CASRGDRGMIRSSGNTIYF
TRBV19	TRBD1	TRBJ2-7	CASSQTGSGEQYF
TRBV6-5	TRBD1	TRBJ2-1	CASSYIGQGLNEQFF
TRBV19	-	TRBJ2-2	CASSIPMGRADTGELFF
TRBV29-1	TRBD2	TRBJ2-3	CSVVRTSGTDTQYF
TRBV4-1	TRBD2	TRBJ2-2	CASSRGLAGGRAGELFF
TRBV7-9	-	TRBJ2-7	CASSLSGGSYEQYF
TRBV6-1	TRBD1	TRBJ1-5	CASSVTGGEGQPQHF
TRBV4-2	TRBD2	TRBJ2-2	CASSQEALAGATGELFF